This T cell receptor (gamma chain) stems from a study of gamma delta lymphoproliferative disorders and STAT genes. Study-level information: At least 50 ng of genomic DNA went into each LymphoTrack Dx TCRG Assay library.

TCRdb made new clone calls on the multiplex PCR reads using CATT. The sample holds just over 1,500 gamma-chain clones, around 9.6% seen once. Sequencing used genomic DNA taken from PBMCs of patients and controls. Age- and sex-matched healthy adult donors provided control blood. The V segment lost 2 bases and the J segment 12 bases; nucleotides outside the gene matches: 4. This CDR3 comprises 10 residues. From germline, CDR1 is VTNTFY and CDR2 YDVSTARD (reference sequence). In this sample, this clone is medium-sized (0.01 to 0.1%). The gene calls are TRGV3 and TRGJ1 or TRGJ2. TCRdb lists no J gene, so it was determined here by aligning the DNA to germline. The receptor's source is a human donor in good health. Sequenced material: blood. CDR3 bases: TGTGCCACCTGGGACATAGGGAAACTCTTT. This translates into CATWDIGKLF.